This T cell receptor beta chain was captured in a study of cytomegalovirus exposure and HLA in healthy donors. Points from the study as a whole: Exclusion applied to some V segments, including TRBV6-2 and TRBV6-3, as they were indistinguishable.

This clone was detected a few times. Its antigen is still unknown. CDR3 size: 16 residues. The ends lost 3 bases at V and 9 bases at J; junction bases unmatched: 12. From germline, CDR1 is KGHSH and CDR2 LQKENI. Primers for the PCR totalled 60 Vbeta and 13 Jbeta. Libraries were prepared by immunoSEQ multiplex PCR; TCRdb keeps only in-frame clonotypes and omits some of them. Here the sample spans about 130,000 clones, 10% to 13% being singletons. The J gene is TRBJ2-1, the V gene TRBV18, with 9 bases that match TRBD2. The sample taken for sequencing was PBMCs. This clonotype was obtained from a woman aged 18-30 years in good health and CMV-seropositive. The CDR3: CASSPKVGGRDGEQFF. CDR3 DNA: TGTGCCAGCTCACCTAAAGTGGGCGGGAGGGACGGTGAGCAGTTCTTC.